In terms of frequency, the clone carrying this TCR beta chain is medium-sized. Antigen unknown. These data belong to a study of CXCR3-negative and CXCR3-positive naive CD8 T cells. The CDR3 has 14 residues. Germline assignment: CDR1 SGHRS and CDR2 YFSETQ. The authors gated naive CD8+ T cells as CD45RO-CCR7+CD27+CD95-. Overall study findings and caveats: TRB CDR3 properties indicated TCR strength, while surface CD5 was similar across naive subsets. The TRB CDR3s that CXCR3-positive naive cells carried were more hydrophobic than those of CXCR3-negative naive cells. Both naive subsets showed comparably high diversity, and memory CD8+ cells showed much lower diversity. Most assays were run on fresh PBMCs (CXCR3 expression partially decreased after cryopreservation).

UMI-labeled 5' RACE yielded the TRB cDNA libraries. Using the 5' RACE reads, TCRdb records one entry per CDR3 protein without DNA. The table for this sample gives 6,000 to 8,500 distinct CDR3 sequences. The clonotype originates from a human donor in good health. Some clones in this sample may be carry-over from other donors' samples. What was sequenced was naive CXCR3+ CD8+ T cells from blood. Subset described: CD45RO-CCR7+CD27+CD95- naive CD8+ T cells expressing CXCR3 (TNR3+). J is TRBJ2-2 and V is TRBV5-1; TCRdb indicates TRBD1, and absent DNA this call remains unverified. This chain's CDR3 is CASSSVPATGELFF.